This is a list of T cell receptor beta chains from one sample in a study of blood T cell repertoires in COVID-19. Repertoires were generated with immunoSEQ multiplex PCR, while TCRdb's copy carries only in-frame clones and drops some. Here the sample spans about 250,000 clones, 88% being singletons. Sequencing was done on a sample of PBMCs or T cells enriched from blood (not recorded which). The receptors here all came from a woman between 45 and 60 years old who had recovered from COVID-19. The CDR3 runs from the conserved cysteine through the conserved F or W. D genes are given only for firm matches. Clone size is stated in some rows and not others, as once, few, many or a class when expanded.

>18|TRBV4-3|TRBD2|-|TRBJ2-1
TGCGCCAGCAGCCAAGATCTCTTCCGGACTAGCGGATACAATGAGCAGTTCTTC
CASSQDLFRTSGYNEQFF
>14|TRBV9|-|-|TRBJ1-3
TGTGCCAGCAGCTCTATAGAAGCGGGGCACACCATATATTTT
CASSSIEAGHTIYF
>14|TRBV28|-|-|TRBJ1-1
TGTGCCAGCAGTCTATTTCCAGGGAACACTGAAGCTTTCTTT
CASSLFPGNTEAFF
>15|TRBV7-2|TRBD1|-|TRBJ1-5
TGTGCCAGCAGCCAGGGACAGAATAGCAATCAGCCCCAGCATTTT
CASSQGQNSNQPQHF
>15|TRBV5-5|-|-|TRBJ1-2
TGTGCCAGCAGCTTGGAGGGAGGGAGCGGCTATGGCTACACCTTC
CASSLEGGSGYGYTF
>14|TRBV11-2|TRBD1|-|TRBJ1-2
TGTGCCAGCAGCTGGACAGGGGGTAACTATGGCTACACCTTC
CASSWTGGNYGYTF
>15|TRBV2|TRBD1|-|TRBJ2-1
TGTGCCAGCAGACTCTCAGGGACAGGTACCAATGAGCAGTTCTTC
CASRLSGTGTNEQFF
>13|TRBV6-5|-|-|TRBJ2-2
TGTGCCAGCGCAACCGGGTTTACCGGGGAGCTGTTTTTT
CASATGFTGELFF
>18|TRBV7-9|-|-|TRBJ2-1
TGTGCCAGCAGCTTAGGAGGCTATCGGGGAAGCCACTACAATGAGCAGTTCTTC
CASSLGGYRGSHYNEQFF
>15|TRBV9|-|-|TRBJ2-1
TGTGCCAGCAGCGTATACGCTAGCTCCTACAATGAGCAGTTCTTC
CASSVYASSYNEQFF
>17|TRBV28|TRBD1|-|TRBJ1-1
TGTGCCAGCAGTTCAACCGGGACAGGGCGAGGTAAGAGAGAAGCTTTCTTT
CASSSTGTGRGKREAFF
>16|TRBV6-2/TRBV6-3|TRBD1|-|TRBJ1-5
TGTGCCAGCAGTTGGCAGGGGGCTGGGAGCAATCAGCCCCAGCATTTT
CASSWQGAGSNQPQHF
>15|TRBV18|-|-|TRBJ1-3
TGTGCCAGCTCACTCACAGGGTCCACTGGAAACACCATATATTTT
CASSLTGSTGNTIYF
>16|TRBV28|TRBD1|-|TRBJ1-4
TGTGCCAGCAGTCCGATACGGGACAGACGAAGCAGGGAACTGTTTTTT
CASSPIRDRRSRELFF
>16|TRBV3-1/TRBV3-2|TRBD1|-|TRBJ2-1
TGTGCCAGCAGCCAATGGGACAGCCTCTCCTACAATGAGCAGTTCTTC
CASSQWDSLSYNEQFF
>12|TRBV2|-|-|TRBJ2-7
TGTGCCAGCAATGACATTTCCTACGAGCAGTACTTC
CASNDISYEQYF
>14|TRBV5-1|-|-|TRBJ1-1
TGCGCCAGCAGCTTGGAGACAGCGAACACTGAAGCTTTCTTT
CASSLETANTEAFF
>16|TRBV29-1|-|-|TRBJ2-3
TGCAGCCTAATGGGCCTAAGCGGAACTAGCACAGATACGCAGTATTTT
CSLMGLSGTSTDTQYF
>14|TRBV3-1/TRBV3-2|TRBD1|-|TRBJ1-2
TGTGCCAGCACCCGACAGGGGTTAAACTATGGCTACACCTTC
CASTRQGLNYGYTF
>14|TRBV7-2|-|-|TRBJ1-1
TGTGCCAGCAGCTTCCCAGACAAGAACACTGAAGCTTTCTTT
CASSFPDKNTEAFF
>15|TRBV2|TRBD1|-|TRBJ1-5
TGTGCCAGCAGGGGCAGGACAGGACTCAATCAGCCCCAGCATTTT
CASRGRTGLNQPQHF
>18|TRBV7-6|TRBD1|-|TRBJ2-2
TGTGCCAGCAGCCACATTATAAAGGGACAGGGGGGCACCGGGGAGCTGTTTTTT
CASSHIIKGQGGTGELFF
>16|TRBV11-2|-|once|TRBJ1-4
TGTGCCAGCAGCTTAGGGAAGGACAGACGAGATGAAAAACTGTTTTTT
CASSLGKDRRDEKLFF